This T cell receptor (beta chain) comes out of a study of blood T cells in healthy people across ages. Germline V lookup: CDR1 SGDLS, CDR2 YYNGEE. Trimming took off 0 bases at V and 2 bases at J, with 8 bases between the two ends. The CDR3 is 14 amino acids. Study-wide findings and caveats: Higher diversity, along with more naive CD4+ cells, distinguished long-lived donors from aged donors. It was not known whether donors were CMV positive (a possible confounder of expanded clonotype changes).

This clonotype was counted ten times or more. Antigen unknown. PCR was performed a second time for 7 to 11 cycles using a sample-barcoded 5' primer and a J-beta primer mix. Each cDNA molecule was tagged by a template-switch adaptor with 12 random nucleotides. TCRdb redid the calling of the 5' RACE reads with MiXCR, one entry per CDR3 protein. The sample has about 1.6 million distinct CDR3 sequences, roughly 30% seen once. The rearrangement joins TRBV9 to TRBJ2-5; the D is unclear. The sequence derives from a woman aged 25 to 45 in good health. Sequences were obtained from blood. This chain's CDR3 is CASSVGSTQETQYF. The DNA of the CDR3 is TGTGCCAGCAGCGTAGGGAGTACTCAAGAGACCCAGTACTTC.